This T cell receptor beta chain was identified in a study of metastatic and nonmetastatic thyroid tumors. TCRdb reprocessed the PCR reads via MiXCR. The sample gives tens of thousands of clones, 13% to 15% of which show up once; about 14% is in the top ten. This clone was detected many times. The antigen is not known. The sample carries other DNA sequences with the same CDR3. Study-level results: A significant increase in TCR beta diversity was reportedly seen in malignant thyroid tumors relative to benign nodules, in blood and tumor.

The CDR3 is 13 amino acids. Trimming cost V 1 base and J 8 bases, with 11 bases left between them. Germline V gene lookup returns CDR1 SEHNR and CDR2 FQNEAQ (reference sequence). Every patient underwent thyroid surgery untreated. The rearrangement links TRBV7-9 to TRBJ1-2, with D possibly matching TRBD1 (5 bases). The TCR sequence derives from a female donor with papillary thyroid cancer or a benign thyroid nodule (not recorded which). Some clones in this sample may be carry-over from other donors' samples. The sample comprised tumor tissue. For the CDR3, the DNA is TGTGCCAGCAGCTTAGGTCAGGGAGACGGCTACACCTTC. Its protein is CASSLGQGDGYTF.